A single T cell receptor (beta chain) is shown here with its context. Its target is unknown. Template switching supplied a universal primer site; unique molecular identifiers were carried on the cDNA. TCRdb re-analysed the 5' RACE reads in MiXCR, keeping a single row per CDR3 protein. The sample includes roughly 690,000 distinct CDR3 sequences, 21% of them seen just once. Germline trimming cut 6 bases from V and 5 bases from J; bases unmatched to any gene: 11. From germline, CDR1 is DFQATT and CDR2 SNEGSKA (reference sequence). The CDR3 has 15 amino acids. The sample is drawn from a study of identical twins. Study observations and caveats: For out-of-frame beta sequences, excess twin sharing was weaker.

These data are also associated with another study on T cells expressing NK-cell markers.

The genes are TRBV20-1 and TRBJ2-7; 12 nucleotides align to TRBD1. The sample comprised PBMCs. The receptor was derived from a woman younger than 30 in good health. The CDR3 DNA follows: TGCAGTGCCCGACCCCCGGGACAGGGGGCAAACGAGCAGTACTTC. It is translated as CSARPPGQGANEQYF.